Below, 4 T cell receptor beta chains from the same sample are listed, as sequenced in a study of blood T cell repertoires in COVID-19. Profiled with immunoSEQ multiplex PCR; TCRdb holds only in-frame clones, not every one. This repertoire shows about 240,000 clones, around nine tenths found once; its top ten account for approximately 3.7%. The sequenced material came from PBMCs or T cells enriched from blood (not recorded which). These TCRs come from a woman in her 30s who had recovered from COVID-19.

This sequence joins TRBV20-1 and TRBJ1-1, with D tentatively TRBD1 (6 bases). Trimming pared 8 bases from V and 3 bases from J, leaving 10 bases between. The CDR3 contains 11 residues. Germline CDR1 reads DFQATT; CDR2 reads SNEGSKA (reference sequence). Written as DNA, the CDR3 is TGCAGTACACAGGGCCACACTGAAGCTTTCTTT. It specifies CSTQGHTEAFF.

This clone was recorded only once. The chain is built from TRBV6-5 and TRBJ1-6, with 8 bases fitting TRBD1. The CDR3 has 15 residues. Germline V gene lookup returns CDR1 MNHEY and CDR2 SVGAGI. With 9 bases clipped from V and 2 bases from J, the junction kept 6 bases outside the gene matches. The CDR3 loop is CASTWTGTYNSPLHF. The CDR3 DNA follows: TGTGCCAGTACTTGGACAGGGACCTATAATTCACCCCTCCACTTT.

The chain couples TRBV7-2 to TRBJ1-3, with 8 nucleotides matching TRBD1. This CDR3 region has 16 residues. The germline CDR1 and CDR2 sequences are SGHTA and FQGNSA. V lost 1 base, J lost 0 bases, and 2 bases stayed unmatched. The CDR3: CASSLVQGASGNTIYF. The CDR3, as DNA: TGTGCCAGCAGCTTAGTGCAGGGGGCCTCTGGAAACACCATATATTTT.

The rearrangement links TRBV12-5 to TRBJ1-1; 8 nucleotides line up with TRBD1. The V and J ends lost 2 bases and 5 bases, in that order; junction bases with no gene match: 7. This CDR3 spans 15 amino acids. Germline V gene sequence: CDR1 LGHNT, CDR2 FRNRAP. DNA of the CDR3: TGTGCTAGTGGTTTGTCGACAGGGGTACGAACTGAAGCTTTCTTT. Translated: CASGLSTGVRTEAFF.